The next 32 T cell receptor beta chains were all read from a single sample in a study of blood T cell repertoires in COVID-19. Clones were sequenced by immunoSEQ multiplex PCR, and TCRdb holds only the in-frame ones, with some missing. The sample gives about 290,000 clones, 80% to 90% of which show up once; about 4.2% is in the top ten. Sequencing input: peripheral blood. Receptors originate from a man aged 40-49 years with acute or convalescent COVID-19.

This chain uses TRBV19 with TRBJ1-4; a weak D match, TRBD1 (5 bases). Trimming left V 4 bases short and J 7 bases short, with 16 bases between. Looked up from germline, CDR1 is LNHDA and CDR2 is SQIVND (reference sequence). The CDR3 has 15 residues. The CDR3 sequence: CASSRGVGSFEKLFF. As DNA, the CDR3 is TGTGCCAGTAGTAGGGGGGTGGGGAGTTTTGAAAAACTGTTTTTT.

The CDR3 is CASSEWGGRGQETQYF. For the CDR3, the DNA is TGTGCCAGCAGTGAGTGGGGAGGGAGGGGGCAAGAGACCCAGTACTTC. This rearrangement joins TRBV2 to TRBJ2-5; the D gene is possibly TRBD2 (7 bases). Between the trimmed V and J ends, which lost 3 bases and 2 bases, there was a span of 16 bases. This CDR3 has 16 residues. CDR1 is SNHLY, CDR2 FYNNEI, per germline.

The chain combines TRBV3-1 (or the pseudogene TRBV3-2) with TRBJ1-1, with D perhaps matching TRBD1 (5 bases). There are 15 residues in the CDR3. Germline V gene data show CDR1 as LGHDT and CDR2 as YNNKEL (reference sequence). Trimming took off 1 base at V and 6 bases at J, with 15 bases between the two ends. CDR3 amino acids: CASSQAGGSGSEAFF. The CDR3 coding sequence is TGTGCCAGCAGCCAAGCGGGGGGATCGGGGTCTGAAGCTTTCTTT.

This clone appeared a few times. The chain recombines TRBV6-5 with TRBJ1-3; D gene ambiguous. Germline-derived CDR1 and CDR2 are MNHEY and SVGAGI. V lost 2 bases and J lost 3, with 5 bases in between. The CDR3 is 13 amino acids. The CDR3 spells CASSYAVGNTIYF. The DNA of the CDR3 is TGTGCCAGCAGTTACGCGGTTGGAAACACCATATATTTT.

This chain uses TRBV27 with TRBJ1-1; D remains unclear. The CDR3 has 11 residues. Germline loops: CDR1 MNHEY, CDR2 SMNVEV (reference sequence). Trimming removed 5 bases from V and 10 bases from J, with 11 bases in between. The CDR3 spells CASSRRGRAFF. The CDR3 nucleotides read TGTGCCAGCAGTCGTCGGGGTAGAGCTTTCTTT.

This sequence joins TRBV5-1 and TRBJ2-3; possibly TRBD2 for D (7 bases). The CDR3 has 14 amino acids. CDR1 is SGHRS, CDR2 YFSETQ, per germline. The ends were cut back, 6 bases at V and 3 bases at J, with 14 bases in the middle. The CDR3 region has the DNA TGCGCCAGCAAGCTGGGGGGGCCGACAGATACGCAGTATTTT. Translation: CASKLGGPTDTQYF.

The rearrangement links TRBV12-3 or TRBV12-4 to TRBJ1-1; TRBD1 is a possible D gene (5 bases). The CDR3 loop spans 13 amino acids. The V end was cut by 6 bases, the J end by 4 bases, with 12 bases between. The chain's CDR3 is CASSRLGGTEAFF. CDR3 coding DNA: TGTGCCAGCAGCAGACTCGGGGGCACTGAAGCTTTCTTT.

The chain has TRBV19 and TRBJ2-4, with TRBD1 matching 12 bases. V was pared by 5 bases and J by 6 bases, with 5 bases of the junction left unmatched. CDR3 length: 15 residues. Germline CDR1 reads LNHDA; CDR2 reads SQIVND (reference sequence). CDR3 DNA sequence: TGTGCCAGTAGTCTTGGGACAGGGGGCTTAAACATTCAGTACTTC. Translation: CASSLGTGGLNIQYF.

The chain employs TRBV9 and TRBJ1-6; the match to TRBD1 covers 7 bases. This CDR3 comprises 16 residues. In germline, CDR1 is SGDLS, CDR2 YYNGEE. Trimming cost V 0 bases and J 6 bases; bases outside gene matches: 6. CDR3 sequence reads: CASSVAPTGSNSPLHF. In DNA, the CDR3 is TGTGCCAGCAGCGTAGCCCCGACAGGGAGTAATTCACCCCTCCACTTT. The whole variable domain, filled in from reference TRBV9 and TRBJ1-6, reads DSGVTQTPKHLITATGQRVTLRCSPRSGDLSVYWYQQSLDQGLQFLIQYYNGEERAKGNILERFSAQQFPDLHSELNLSSLELGDSALYFCASSVAPTGSNSPLHFGNGTRLTVT.

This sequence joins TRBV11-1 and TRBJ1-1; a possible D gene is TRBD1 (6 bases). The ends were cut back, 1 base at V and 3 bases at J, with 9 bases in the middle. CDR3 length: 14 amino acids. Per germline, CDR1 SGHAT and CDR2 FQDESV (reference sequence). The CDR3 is CASSLEGGDTEAFF. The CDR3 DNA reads TGTGCCAGCAGCTTAGAGGGGGGGGACACTGAAGCTTTCTTT.

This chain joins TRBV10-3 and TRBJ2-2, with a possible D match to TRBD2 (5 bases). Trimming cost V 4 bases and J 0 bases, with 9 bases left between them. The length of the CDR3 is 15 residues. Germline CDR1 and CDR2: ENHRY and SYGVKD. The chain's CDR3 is CAISGGLPNTGELFF. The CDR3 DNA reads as TGTGCCATCAGTGGAGGACTCCCGAACACCGGGGAGCTGTTTTTT.

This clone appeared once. CDR3 sequence: CASTTRGRDGYTF. CDR3 nucleotide sequence: TGTGCCAGCACGACCAGGGGTAGGGATGGCTACACCTTC. This chain connects TRBV6-5 to TRBJ1-2, with D maybe TRBD1 (6 bases). Germline CDR1 MNHEY, CDR2 SVGAGI. V lost 7 bases and J 6 bases, leaving 15 bases between the germline ends. The CDR3 is made up of 13 amino acids.

The CDR3 bases are TGTGCCAGCAGTGTTGGGACAGGGCGAACCGGGGAGCTGTTTTTT. This sequence encodes CASSVGTGRTGELFF. The chain uses TRBV2 and TRBJ2-2; 9 nucleotides match TRBD1. The CDR3 has 15 amino acids. The V and J ends lost 4 bases and 5 bases, in that order; junction bases with no gene match: 5. In germline, CDR1 is SNHLY, CDR2 FYNNEI.

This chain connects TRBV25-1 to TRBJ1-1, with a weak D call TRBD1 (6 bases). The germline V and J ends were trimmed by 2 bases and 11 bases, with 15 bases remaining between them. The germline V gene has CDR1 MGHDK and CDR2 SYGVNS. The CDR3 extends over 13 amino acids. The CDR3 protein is CASSEGHRVEAFF. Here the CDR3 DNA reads TGTGCCAGCAGTGAAGGACACAGGGTCGAGGCTTTCTTT.

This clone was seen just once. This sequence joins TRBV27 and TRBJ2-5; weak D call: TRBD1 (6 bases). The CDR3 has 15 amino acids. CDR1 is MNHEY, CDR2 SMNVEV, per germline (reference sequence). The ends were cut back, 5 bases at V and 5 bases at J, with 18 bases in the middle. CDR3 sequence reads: CASSPNPSGAETQYF. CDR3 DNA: TGTGCCAGCAGTCCAAACCCATCAGGGGCGGAGACCCAGTACTTC.

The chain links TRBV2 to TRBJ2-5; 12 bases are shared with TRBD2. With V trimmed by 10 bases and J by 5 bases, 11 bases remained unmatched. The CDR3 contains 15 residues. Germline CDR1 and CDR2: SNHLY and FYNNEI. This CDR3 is CATSWTSGVSETQYF. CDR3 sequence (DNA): TGTGCCACCAGCTGGACTAGCGGGGTGTCGGAGACCCAGTACTTC.

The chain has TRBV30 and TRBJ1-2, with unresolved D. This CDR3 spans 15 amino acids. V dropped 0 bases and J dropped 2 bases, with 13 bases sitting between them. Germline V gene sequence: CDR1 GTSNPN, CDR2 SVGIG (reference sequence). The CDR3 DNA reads TGTGCCTGGAGTGTATCTCGGCAGGCAAACTATGGCTACACCTTC. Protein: CAWSVSRQANYGYTF. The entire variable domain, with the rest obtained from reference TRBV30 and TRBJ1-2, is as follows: SQTIHQWPATLVQPVGSPLSLECTVEGTSNPNLYWYRQAAGRGLQLLFYSVGIGQISSEVPQNLSASRPQDRQFILSSKKLLLSDSGFYLCAWSVSRQANYGYTFGSGTRLTVV.

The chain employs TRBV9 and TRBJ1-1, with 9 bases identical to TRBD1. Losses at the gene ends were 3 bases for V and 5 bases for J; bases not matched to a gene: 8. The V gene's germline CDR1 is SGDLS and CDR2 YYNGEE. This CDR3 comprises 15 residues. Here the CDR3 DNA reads TGTGCCAGCAGCGCAGTACAGGGGGCGGGTACTGAAGCTTTCTTT. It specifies CASSAVQGAGTEAFF.

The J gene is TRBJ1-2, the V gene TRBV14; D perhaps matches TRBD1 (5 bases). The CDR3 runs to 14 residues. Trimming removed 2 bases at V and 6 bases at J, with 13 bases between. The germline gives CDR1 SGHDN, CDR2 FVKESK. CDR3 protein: CASSQFRGLNGYTF. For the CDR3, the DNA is TGTGCCAGCAGCCAATTTAGGGGCCTCAATGGCTACACCTTC.

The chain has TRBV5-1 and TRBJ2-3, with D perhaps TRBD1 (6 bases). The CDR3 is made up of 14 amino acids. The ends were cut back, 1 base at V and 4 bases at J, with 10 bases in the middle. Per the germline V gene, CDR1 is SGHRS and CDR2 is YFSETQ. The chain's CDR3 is CASSLTGQADTQYF. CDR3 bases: TGCGCCAGCAGCTTGACAGGGCAGGCAGATACGCAGTATTTT.

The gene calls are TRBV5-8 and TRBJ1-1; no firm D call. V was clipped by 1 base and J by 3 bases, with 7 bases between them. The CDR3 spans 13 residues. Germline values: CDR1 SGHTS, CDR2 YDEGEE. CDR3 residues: CASSLLPDTEAFF. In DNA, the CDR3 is TGTGCCAGCAGCTTGTTGCCGGACACTGAAGCTTTCTTT.

CDR3 in DNA: TGTGCCAGCAGCCCAAGATCGGGGGTGAATGAGCAGTTCTTC. It encodes CASSPRSGVNEQFF. The V and J genes are TRBV11-2 and TRBJ2-1; tentatively, D is TRBD2 (6 bases). With 5 bases removed from V and 7 bases from J, the gap between germline ends came to 15 bases. Germline CDR1 SGHAT, CDR2 FQNNGV. The CDR3 spans 14 residues. Looking up the rest from reference TRBV11-2 and TRBJ2-1 gives the full variable domain: EAGVAQSPRYKIIEKRQSVAFWCNPISGHATLYWYQQILGQGPKLLIQFQNNGVVDDSQLPKDRFSAERLKGVDSTLKIQPAKLEDSAVYLCASSPRSGVNEQFFGPGTRLTVL.

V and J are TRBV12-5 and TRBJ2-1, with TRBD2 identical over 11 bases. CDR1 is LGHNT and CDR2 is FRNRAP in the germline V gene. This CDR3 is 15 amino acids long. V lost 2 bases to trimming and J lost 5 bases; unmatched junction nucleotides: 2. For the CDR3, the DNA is TGTGCTAGTGGTTTGAAACTAGCGGGGGACAATGAGCAGTTCTTC. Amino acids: CASGLKLAGDNEQFF.

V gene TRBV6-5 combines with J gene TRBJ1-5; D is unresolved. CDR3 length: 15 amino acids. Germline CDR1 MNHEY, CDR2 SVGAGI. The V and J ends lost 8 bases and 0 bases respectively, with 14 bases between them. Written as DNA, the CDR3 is TGTGCCAGCGTTCCAGGTAGATATAGCAATCAGCCCCAGCATTTT. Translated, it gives CASVPGRYSNQPQHF.

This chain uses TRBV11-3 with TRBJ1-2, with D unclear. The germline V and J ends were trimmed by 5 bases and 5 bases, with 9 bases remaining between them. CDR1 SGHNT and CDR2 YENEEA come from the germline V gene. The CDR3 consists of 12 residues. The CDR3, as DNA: TGTGCCAGCAGCCCCGGAGGTTATGGCTACACCTTC. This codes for CASSPGGYGYTF.

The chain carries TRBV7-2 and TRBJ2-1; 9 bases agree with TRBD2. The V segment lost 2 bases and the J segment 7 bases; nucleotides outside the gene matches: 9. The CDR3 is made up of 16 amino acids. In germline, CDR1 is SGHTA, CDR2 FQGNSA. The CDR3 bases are TGTGCCAGCAGCTTAACCGGGACTAGCCGGGGAAATGAGCAGTTCTTC. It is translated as CASSLTGTSRGNEQFF.

The CDR3 DNA sequence: TGTGCCTGGAGTGTACTTGCTAGCGGGGGGGACAATGAGCAGTTCTTC. It is translated as CAWSVLASGGDNEQFF. This chain connects TRBV30 to TRBJ2-1; 12 bases fit TRBD2. V was pared by 0 bases and J by 5 bases, with 5 bases of the junction left unmatched. The germline CDR1 and CDR2 sequences are GTSNPN and SVGIG (reference sequence). This CDR3 has 16 residues.

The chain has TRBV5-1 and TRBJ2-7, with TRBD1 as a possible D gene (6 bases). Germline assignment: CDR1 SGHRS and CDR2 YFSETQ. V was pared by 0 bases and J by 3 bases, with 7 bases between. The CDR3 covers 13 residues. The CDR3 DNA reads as TGCGCCAGCAGCTTGGAGGACAGCTACGAGCAGTACTTC. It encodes CASSLEDSYEQYF.

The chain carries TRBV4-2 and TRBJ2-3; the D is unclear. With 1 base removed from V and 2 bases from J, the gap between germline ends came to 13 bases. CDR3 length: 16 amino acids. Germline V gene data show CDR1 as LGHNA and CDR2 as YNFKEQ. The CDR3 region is CASSQVVAPSTDTQYF. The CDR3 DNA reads TGTGCCAGCAGCCAAGTGGTGGCACCTTCCACAGATACGCAGTATTTT.

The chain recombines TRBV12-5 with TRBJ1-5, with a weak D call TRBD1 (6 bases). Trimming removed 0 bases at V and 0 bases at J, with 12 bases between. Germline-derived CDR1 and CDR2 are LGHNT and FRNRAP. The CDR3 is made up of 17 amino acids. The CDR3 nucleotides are TGTGCTAGTGGTTTGGTACTTTACAGGGATAGCAATCAGCCCCAGCATTTT. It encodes CASGLVLYRDSNQPQHF.

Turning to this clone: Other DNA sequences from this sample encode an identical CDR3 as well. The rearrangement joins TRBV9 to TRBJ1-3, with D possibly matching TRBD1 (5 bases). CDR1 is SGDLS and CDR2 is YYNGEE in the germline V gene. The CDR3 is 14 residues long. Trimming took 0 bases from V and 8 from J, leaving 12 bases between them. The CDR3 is CASSVEGRGDTIYF. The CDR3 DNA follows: TGTGCCAGCAGCGTAGAGGGCCGGGGGGACACCATATATTTT.

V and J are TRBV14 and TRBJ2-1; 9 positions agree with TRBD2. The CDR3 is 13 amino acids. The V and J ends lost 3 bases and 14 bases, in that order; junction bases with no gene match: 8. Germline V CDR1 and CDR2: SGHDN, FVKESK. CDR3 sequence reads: CASSQRGGESEFF. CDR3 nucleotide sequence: TGTGCCAGCAGCCAGCGGGGGGGCGAATCGGAGTTCTTC.